These 21 T cell receptor beta chains were sequenced from one sample in a study of blood T cell repertoires in COVID-19. TCRdb's table, derived via immunoSEQ multiplex PCR, lists solely in-frame clones and lacks some. Altogether roughly 260,000 clones are present, roughly 80% being singletons, with the ten largest covering 4%. Material for sequencing was peripheral blood. Source of these receptors: a woman aged 40 to 50 with active or convalescent COVID-19.

The chain combines TRBV24-1 with TRBJ2-5, with D possibly TRBD1 on 6 matching bases. The germline V and J ends were trimmed by 4 bases and 6 bases, with 11 bases remaining between them. Germline V gene data show CDR1 as KGHDR and CDR2 as SFDVKD. The CDR3 extends over 13 amino acids. The DNA for the CDR3 is TGTGCCACCAGTGACCCTAGGGGGAAGACCCAGTACTTC. This codes for CATSDPRGKTQYF.

The chain has TRBV30 and TRBJ1-1; D gene unclear. The CDR3 sequence is 13 residues long. Trimming shortened V by 0 bases and J by 5 bases, and 10 bases separated the two germline ends. Germline-derived CDR1 and CDR2 are GTSNPN and SVGIG (reference sequence). CDR3 amino acids: CAWSVLESTEAFF. Written as DNA, the CDR3 is TGTGCCTGGAGTGTACTGGAGTCAACTGAAGCTTTCTTT.

CDR3 nucleotides: TGTGCCAGCAGTATCGGACAGGTAGGCGAGCAGTACGTC. Protein sequence: CASSIGQVGEQYV. The chain recombines TRBV6-5 with TRBJ2-7, with 7 bases aligning to TRBD1. The trim removed 5 bases at V and 6 bases at J, leaving 7 bases unmatched. The germline gives CDR1 MNHEY, CDR2 SVGAGI. The CDR3 length is 13 residues.

The rearrangement links TRBV21-1 to TRBJ1-5; the table assigns TRBD1, which was not confirmed against the DNA. TRBV21-1 is a known pseudogene. The CDR3 runs 15 residues. The CDR3 DNA reads as TGTGCGTTCCGGACAGGGGCGGTGGGGAATCAGCCCCAGCATTTT. Its translation: CAFRTGAVGNQPQHF.

This rearrangement joins TRBV6-5 to TRBJ1-2; 10 bases map to TRBD1. Germline V gene lookup returns CDR1 MNHEY and CDR2 SVGAGI. V was pared by 5 bases and J by 3 bases, with 6 bases of the junction left unmatched. The CDR3 is 15 amino acids. The CDR3 DNA reads as TGTGCCAGCAGTACCCGACAGGGGGCGGACTATGGCTACACCTTC. Its protein product is CASSTRQGADYGYTF.

V usage is TRBV30 and J usage is TRBJ1-1; weak D call: TRBD1 (5 bases). Germline V gene data show CDR1 as GTSNPN and CDR2 as SVGIG (reference sequence). The ends were cut back, 0 bases at V and 11 bases at J, with 16 bases in the middle. CDR3 size: 13 residues. The CDR3 coding sequence is TGTGCCTGGAGTGTAACGGGTGCGGGGGGGGCTTTCTTT. Amino acid sequence: CAWSVTGAGGAFF.

The chain has TRBV9 and TRBJ2-3, with 8 bases lining up with TRBD1. Looked up from germline, CDR1 is SGDLS and CDR2 is YYNGEE. The trim removed 2 bases at V and 3 bases at J, leaving 5 bases unmatched. The CDR3 totals 15 residues. CDR3: CASSVRTGMTDTQYF. Here the CDR3 DNA reads TGTGCCAGCAGCGTTAGGACAGGGATGACAGATACGCAGTATTTT.

The chain links TRBV12-3 or TRBV12-4 to TRBJ1-2; no clear D. V was shortened by 2 bases and J by 4 bases, with 8 bases between the two germline ends. This CDR3 region has 13 residues. Here the CDR3 reads CASSLSGFYGYTF. CDR3 nucleotides: TGTGCCAGCAGTTTATCGGGTTTCTATGGCTACACCTTC.

The chain has TRBV10-3 and TRBJ2-7, with D perhaps TRBD2 (6 bases). The ends were cut back, 4 bases at V and 3 bases at J, with 13 bases in the middle. Germline CDR1 reads ENHRY; CDR2 reads SYGVKD. The length of the CDR3 is 14 residues. Here the CDR3 DNA reads TGTGCCATCAGTGCGGGGGACGGTCTCTACGAGCAGTACGTC. Encoded protein: CAISAGDGLYEQYV.

The chain links TRBV28 to TRBJ2-5; 8 bases line up with TRBD1. The germline gives CDR1 MDHEN, CDR2 SYDVKM. The CDR3 consists of 13 residues. The V and J ends lost 8 bases and 4 bases, in that order; junction bases with no gene match: 6. This CDR3 reads CASRGTGGETQYF. CDR3 bases: TGTGCCAGCCGCGGTACAGGGGGAGAGACCCAGTACTTC.

The chain recombines TRBV10-3 with TRBJ1-5; 8 bases line up with TRBD1. The CDR3 covers 13 residues. With 1 base clipped from V and 12 bases from J, the junction kept 5 bases outside the gene matches. CDR1 is ENHRY and CDR2 is SYGVKD in the germline V gene. The CDR3 loop is CAISEWDDRGQHF. CDR3 DNA: TGTGCCATCAGTGAGTGGGACGACAGGGGCCAGCATTTT.

This chain links TRBV3-1 (or the pseudogene TRBV3-2) with TRBJ2-2; D gene unclear. Looked up from germline, CDR1 is LGHDT and CDR2 is YNNKEL (reference sequence). The length of the CDR3 is 13 residues. Trimming removed 5 bases from V and 7 bases from J, with 11 bases in between. CDR3 protein: CASSSSTVGELFF. CDR3 nucleotide sequence: TGTGCCAGCAGCTCAAGCACCGTCGGGGAGCTGTTTTTT.

The rearrangement uses TRBV28 and TRBJ1-5; 8 nucleotides align to TRBD1. The germline V gene has CDR1 MDHEN and CDR2 SYDVKM. V was pared by 6 bases and J by 3 bases, with 7 bases of the junction left unmatched. The CDR3 contains 15 residues. The DNA for the CDR3 is TGTGCCAGCAGACGATCAGGGGGCCTCAATCAGCCCCAGCATTTT. It translates to CASRRSGGLNQPQHF.

The CDR3 DNA reads TGTGCCAGCCGCGACCCCGGCAGGGGTGAAAAACTGTTTTTT. Protein sequence: CASRDPGRGEKLFF. The rearrangement links TRBV28 to TRBJ1-4; the D gene is possibly TRBD1 (6 bases). The V gene lost 8 bases and the J gene lost 7 bases, with 17 bases spanning the gap. The germline gives CDR1 MDHEN, CDR2 SYDVKM. The CDR3 is 14 amino acids. Supplemented by reference TRBV28 and TRBJ1-4, the full variable domain reads DVKVTQSSRYLVKRTGEKVFLECVQDMDHENMFWYRQDPGLGLRLIYFSYDVKMKEKGDIPEGYSVSREKKERFSLILESASTNQTSMYLCASRDPGRGEKLFFGSGTQLSVL.

This chain joins TRBV15 and TRBJ1-2, with a weak D call TRBD1 (6 bases). V was clipped by 2 bases and J by 0 bases, with 10 bases between them. The CDR3 sequence is 15 residues long. CDR1 is LNHNV, CDR2 YYDKDF, per germline (reference sequence). In nucleotides, the CDR3 is TGTGCCACCAGCAGACGGACAGTTACTAACTATGGCTACACCTTC. Translating it yields CATSRRTVTNYGYTF. The full variable domain, in which reference TRBV15 and TRBJ1-2 provide the parts outside the CDR3, is DAMVIQNPRYQVTQFGKPVTLSCSQTLNHNVMYWYQQKSSQAPKLLFHYYDKDFNNEADTPDNFQSRRPNTSFCFLDIRSPGLGDTAMYLCATSRRTVTNYGYTFGSGTRLTVV.

This clone showed up just a few times. The CDR3 is CASSTHRDTYTDTQYF. CDR3 bases: TGTGCCAGCAGCACTCACCGGGACACCTACACAGATACGCAGTATTTT. This chain uses TRBV7-9 with TRBJ2-3, with D perhaps matching TRBD1 (6 bases). Germline values: CDR1 SEHNR, CDR2 FQNEAQ (reference sequence). Trimming removed 5 bases from V and 2 bases from J, with 17 bases in between. The CDR3 is 16 amino acids.

The chain is built from TRBV5-4 and TRBJ1-1; D call uncertain. CDR3 length: 12 amino acids. Germline V gives CDR1 SGHNT, CDR2 YYREEE (reference sequence). V lost 1 base and J 12 bases, leaving 13 bases between the germline ends. The CDR3 reads CASSLPLVETFF. The CDR3 DNA is TGTGCCAGCAGCTTGCCGTTGGTTGAGACTTTCTTT. The full variable domain, its missing parts supplied by reference TRBV5-4 and TRBJ1-1, is ETGVTQSPTHLIKTRGQQVTLRCSSQSGHNTVSWYQQALGQGPQFIFQYYREEENGRGNFPPRFSGLQFPNYSSELNVNALELDDSALYLCASSLPLVETFFGQGTRLTVV.

V gene TRBV2 combines with J gene TRBJ2-1, with 10 bases lining up with TRBD1. CDR3 length equals 14 residues. Trimming at V came to 7 bases and at J to 7 bases, leaving 7 bases not matched to a gene. Germline assignment: CDR1 SNHLY and CDR2 FYNNEI. The CDR3 region is CASTTDRGENEQFF. The CDR3 nucleotides are TGTGCCAGCACCACGGACAGGGGGGAGAATGAGCAGTTCTTC.

This rearrangement joins TRBV10-3 to TRBJ1-2; 11 bases fit TRBD1. CDR1 ENHRY and CDR2 SYGVKD come from the germline V gene. The trim removed 5 bases at V and 5 bases at J, leaving 10 bases unmatched. This CDR3 has 16 amino acids. The DNA for the CDR3 is TGTGCCATCAGTCCGGGACAGGGGGTTGTAGCGTATGGCTACACCTTC. This encodes CAISPGQGVVAYGYTF.

The rearrangement uses TRBV15 and TRBJ1-1, with 10 nucleotides matching TRBD1. Looked up from germline, CDR1 is LNHNV and CDR2 is YYDKDF (reference sequence). Trimming removed 7 bases from V and 0 bases from J; junction bases left unmatched: 5. The CDR3 covers 15 residues. CDR3 nucleotides: TGTGCCACCAAGAGGGACAGGGGTCTGAACACTGAAGCTTTCTTT. This translates into CATKRDRGLNTEAFF.

The rearrangement links TRBV18 to TRBJ1-4; 10 bases map to TRBD1. Trimming at V came to 4 bases and at J to 5 bases, leaving 7 bases not matched to a gene. Germline V gene sequence: CDR1 KGHSH, CDR2 LQKENI. This CDR3 region has 16 residues. CDR3 nucleotides: TGTGCCAGCTCACGGGACAGGGGTACCCTAAATGAAAAACTGTTTTTT. This translates into CASSRDRGTLNEKLFF.